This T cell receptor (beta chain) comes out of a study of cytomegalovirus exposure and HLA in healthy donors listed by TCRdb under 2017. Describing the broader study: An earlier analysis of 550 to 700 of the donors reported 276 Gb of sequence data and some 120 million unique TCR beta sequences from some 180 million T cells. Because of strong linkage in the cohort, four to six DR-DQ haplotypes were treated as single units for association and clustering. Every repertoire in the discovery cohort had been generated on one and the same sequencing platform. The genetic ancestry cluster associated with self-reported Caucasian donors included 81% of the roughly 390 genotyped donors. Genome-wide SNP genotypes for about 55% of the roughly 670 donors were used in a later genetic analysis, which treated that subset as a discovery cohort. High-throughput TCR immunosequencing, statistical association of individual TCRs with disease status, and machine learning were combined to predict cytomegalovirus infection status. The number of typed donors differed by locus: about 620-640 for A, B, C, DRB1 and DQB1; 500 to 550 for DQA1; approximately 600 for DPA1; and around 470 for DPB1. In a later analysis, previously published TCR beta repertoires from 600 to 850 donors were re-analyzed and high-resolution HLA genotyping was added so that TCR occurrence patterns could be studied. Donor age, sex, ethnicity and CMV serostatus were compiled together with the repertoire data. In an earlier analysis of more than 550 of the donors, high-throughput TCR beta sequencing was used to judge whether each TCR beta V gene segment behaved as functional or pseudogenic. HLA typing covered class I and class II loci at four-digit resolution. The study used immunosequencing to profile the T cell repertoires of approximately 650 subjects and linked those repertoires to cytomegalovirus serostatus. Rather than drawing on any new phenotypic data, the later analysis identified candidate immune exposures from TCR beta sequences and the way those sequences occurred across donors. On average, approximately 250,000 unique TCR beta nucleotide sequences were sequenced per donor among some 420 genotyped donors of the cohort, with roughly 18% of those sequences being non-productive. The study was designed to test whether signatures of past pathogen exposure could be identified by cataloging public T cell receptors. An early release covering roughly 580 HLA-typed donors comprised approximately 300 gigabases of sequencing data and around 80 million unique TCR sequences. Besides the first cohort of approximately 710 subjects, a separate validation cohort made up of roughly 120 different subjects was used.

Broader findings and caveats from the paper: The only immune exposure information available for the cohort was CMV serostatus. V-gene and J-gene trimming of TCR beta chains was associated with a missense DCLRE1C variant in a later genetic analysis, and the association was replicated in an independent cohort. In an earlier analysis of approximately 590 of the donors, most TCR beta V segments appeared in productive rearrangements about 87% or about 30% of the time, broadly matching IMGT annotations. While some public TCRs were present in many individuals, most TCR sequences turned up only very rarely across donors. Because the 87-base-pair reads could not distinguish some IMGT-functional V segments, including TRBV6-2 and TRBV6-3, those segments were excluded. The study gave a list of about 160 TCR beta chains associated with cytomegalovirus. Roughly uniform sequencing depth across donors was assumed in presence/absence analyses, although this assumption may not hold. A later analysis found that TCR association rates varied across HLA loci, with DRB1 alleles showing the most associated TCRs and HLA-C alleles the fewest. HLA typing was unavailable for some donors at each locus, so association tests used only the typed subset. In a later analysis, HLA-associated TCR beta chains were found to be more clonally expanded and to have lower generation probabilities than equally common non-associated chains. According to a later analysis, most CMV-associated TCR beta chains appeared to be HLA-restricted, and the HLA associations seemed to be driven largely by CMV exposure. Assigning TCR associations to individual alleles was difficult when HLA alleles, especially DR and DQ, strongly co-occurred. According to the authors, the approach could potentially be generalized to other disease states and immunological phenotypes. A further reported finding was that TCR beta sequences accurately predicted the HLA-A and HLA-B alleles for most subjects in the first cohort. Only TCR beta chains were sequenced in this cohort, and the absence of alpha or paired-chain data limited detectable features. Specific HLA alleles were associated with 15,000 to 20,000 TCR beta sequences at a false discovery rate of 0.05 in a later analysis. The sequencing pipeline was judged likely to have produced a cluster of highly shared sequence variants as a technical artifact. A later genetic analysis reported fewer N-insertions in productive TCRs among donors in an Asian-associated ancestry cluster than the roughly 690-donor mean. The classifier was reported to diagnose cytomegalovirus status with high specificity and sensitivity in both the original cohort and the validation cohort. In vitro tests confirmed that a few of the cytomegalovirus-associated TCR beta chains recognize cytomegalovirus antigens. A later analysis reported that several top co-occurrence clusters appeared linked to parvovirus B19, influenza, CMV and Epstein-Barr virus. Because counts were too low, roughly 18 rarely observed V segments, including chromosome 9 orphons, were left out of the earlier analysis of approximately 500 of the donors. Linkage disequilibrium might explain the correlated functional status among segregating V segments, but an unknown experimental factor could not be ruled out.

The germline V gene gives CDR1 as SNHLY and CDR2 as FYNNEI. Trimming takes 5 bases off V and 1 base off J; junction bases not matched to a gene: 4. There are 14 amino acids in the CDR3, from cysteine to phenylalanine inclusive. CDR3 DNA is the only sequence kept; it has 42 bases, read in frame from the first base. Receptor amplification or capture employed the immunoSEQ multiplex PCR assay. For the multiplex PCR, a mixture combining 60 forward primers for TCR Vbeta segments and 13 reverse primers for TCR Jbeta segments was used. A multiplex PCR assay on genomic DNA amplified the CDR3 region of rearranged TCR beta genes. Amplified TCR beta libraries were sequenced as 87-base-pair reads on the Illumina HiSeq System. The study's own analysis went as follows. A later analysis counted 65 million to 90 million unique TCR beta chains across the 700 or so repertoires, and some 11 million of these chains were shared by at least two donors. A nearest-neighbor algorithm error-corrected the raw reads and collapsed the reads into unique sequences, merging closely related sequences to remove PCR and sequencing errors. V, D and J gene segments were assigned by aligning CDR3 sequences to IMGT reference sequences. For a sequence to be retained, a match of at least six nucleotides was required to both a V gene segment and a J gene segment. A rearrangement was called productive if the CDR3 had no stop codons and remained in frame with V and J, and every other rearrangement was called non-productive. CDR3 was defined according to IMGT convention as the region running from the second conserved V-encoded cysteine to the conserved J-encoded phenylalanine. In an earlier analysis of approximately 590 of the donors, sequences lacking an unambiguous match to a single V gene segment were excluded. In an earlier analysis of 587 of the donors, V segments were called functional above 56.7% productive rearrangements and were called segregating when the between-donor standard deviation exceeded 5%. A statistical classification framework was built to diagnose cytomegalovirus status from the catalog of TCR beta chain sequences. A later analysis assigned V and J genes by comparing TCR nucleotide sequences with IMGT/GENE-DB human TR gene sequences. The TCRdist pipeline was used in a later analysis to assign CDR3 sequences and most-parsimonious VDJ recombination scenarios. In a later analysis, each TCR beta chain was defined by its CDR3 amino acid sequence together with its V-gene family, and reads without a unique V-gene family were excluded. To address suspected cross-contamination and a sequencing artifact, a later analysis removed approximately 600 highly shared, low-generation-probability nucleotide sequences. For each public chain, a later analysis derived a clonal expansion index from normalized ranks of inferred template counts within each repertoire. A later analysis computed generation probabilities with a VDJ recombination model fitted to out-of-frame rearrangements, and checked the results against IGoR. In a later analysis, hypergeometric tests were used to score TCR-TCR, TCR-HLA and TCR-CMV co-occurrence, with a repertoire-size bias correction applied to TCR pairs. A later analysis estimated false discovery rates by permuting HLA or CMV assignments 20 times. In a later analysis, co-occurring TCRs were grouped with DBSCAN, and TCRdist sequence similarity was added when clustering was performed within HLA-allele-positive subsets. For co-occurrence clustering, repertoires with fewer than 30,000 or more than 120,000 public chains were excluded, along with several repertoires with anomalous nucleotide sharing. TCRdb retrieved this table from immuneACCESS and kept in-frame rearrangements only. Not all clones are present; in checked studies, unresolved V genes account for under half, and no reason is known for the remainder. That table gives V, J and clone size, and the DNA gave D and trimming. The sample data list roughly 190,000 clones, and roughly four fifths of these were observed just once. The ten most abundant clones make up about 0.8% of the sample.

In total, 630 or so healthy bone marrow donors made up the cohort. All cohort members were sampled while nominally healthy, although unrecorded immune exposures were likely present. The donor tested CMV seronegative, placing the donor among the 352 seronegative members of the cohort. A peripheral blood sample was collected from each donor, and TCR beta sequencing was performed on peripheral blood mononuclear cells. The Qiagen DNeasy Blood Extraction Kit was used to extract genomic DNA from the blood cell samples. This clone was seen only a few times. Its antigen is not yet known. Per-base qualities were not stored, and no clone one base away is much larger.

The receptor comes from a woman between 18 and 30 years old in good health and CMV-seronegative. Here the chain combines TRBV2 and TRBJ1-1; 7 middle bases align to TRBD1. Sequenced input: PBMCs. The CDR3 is CASSRGQPNTEAFF. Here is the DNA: TGTGCCAGCAGTAGGGGACAGCCGAACACTGAAGCTTTCTTT.